This entry features one T cell receptor (beta chain) sequence. Its specific antigen is unknown. Base qualities are not provided; no much larger clone lies one nucleotide away. This entry belongs to a study of T cell responses to AZD1222 COVID-19 vaccine (dated by TCRdb to about 2021). Study-level background: AZD1222 recipients with second doses at about 4 weeks or about 12 weeks were pooled, because spike-specific TCR depth and breadth did not differ between schedules. Trial participants were enrolled by age into 18-55, 56-69 and 70-plus year subgroups, with roughly 160, 29 and 62 TCR-sequenced participants respectively. TCR sequencing covered more than 230 trial participants: about 210 given two doses of AZD1222 and about 26 given two doses of MenACWY control vaccine.

The CDR3, cysteine through phenylalanine, is 12 amino acids long. The only DNA kept is the CDR3, 36 bases in frame from the first base. Trimming costs V 5 bases and J 5 bases, and their ends lie 6 bases apart. Sequences KGHDR (CDR1) and SFDVKD (CDR2) are obtained from the germline V gene. The CDR3 regions of human TCRbeta chains were subjected to immunosequencing. For the original study's pipeline: TCRs in the repertoires were matched against a reference library of SARS-CoV-2-specific TCRs that had been generated with the MIRA antigen-specificity platform. Breadth was defined as the fraction of unique TCRs that were SARS-CoV-2-associated, and depth was defined as the fraction of total T cells that were SARS-CoV-2-associated. Using the MIRA data, each spike-specific TCR was assigned both to the spike region to which the TCR was reactive and to a CD4 or CD8 class. Log10-transformed breadth and depth values were compared by one-way ANOVA with Sidak's multiple comparisons tests. TCRdb holds this immuneACCESS table with in-frame rearrangements only. Some clones are missing; in checked studies, unresolved V genes explain under half, and the rest has no known cause. Clonal size and the V and J genes are those of that table, whereas D and trimming came from the DNA. Within this sample are more than 95,000 clones, with around 87% of them counted one time only. The top ten clones comprise roughly 2.5% of the sample.

Overall study results and their limits: No day 14 peak-response samples were available, so repertoires were characterized only after the peak T cell response. A significant rise in spike-specific TCR breadth and depth was observed after two AZD1222 doses relative to day 0 and relative to MenACWY recipients. Conclusions about previously exposed vaccinees are limited because only five to seven AZD1222 recipients were SARS-CoV-2 seropositive at baseline. In the small 56-69-year group, the increase in depth fell short of significance, most likely because of low power. Participants were mostly white British, with more females than males. The authors suggested clonal diversity may have been underestimated. Vaccine-associated CD4 TCRs spanned the whole spike protein, with dominant responses in regions 160-218 and 743-854. Reportedly, almost half of the unique spike-specific TCRs recognized epitopes lying outside the regions that are mutated in the B.1.351 and B.1.1.7 variants.

The time point label for this specimen denotes: baseline before first vaccination. Vaccinee samples were obtained from the UK trials COV001 and COV002, which included a single-blind randomized controlled phase 2/3 trial of AZD1222 (ChAdOx1 nCoV-19) in healthy adults. For TCRbeta chain sequencing, PBMC samples from trial participants were taken at day 0 and at day 28 after the second dose. The sample in question was peripheral blood, obtained on day 0 of AZD1222 vaccination. This receptor was obtained from an adult in good health. The chain is made from TRBV24-1 and TRBJ1-5; no D gene can be assigned with confidence. Here the CDR3 is given as CATSGGDQPQHF. The bases are TGTGCCACCAGTGGGGGTGATCAGCCCCAGCATTTT.